The 10 T cell receptor beta chains in this list originate from one sample, sequenced in a study. TCRdb fed the RT-PCR reads into MiXCR, producing one record per CDR3 protein. Of almost 700,000 distinct CDR3 sequences listed, approximately 15% are singletons. What was sequenced was memory CD4+ T cells from blood. Source of these receptors: a female donor in good health, serving as a healthy control.

J is TRBJ1-5 and V is TRBV6-1; perhaps TRBD1 as D (6 bases). V gave up 0 bases and J gave up 0 bases, with 9 bases separating them. There are 16 residues in the CDR3. In germline, CDR1 is MNHNS, CDR2 SASEGT. The CDR3 DNA follows: TGTGCCAGCAGTGAAGCAAGACAGGCTAGCAATCAGCCCCAGCATTTT. Residues: CASSEARQASNQPQHF.

This clonotype was seen a few times. The chain recombines TRBV24-1 with TRBJ2-2; 7 bases agree with TRBD1. The ends lost 4 bases at V and 7 bases at J; junction bases unmatched: 17. The CDR3 runs to 18 residues. CDR1 and CDR2 from the germline V gene are KGHDR and SFDVKD. CDR3 in DNA: TGTGCCACCAGTGAAGACAGGGACAGTCGAGGTCTTATCGGGGAGCTGTTTTTT. This translates into CATSEDRDSRGLIGELFF.

As regards this clonotype: A much larger clone lies a single base off, so this may be a read error. The chain combines TRBV6-2 or TRBV6-3 with TRBJ1-2, with unresolved D. Between the trimmed V and J ends, which lost 0 bases and 4 bases, there was a span of 6 bases. The germline V gene encodes CDR1 MNHEY and CDR2 SVGEGT. The CDR3 loop spans 13 amino acids. The CDR3 nucleotides read TGTGCCAGCAGTTACTCGGAAATCTATGGCTACACCTTC. Its translation: CASSYSEIYGYTF.

This clonotype was detected a few times. CDR3 sequence reads: CSAPPGQGANAYEQYF. CDR3 in DNA: TGCAGTGCTCCCCCGGGACAGGGGGCAAATGCCTACGAGCAGTACTTC. This rearrangement joins TRBV20-1 to TRBJ2-7; 12 bases line up with TRBD1. The trim removed 5 bases at V and 2 bases at J, leaving 10 bases unmatched. From germline, CDR1 is DFQATT and CDR2 SNEGSKA (reference sequence). The CDR3 length is 16 residues.

V usage is TRBV27 and J usage is TRBJ1-4, with a possible D match to TRBD1 (6 bases). The ends were cut back, 5 bases at V and 7 bases at J, with 17 bases in the middle. The germline V gene encodes CDR1 MNHEY and CDR2 SMNVEV (reference sequence). This CDR3 contains 15 residues. CDR3 sequence reads: CASSVRRGMSEKLFF. The CDR3 coding sequence is TGTGCCAGCAGTGTCCGAAGGGGGATGAGTGAAAAACTGTTTTTT.

This clonotype has only a few counts. This sequence joins TRBV11-3 and TRBJ2-3; the D is unclear. CDR3 size: 15 residues. Germline V lookup: CDR1 SGHNT, CDR2 YENEEA. V lost 0 bases, J lost 4 bases, and 11 bases lay in between. The CDR3 DNA sequence: TGTGCCAGCAGCTTAGATCGGGCTAGGGCAGATACGCAGTATTTT. The encoded protein is CASSLDRARADTQYF.

Turning to this clonotype: At one end the junction does not follow the germline gene, possibly because of a read error. The V and J genes are TRBV5-1 and TRBJ2-5, with D maybe TRBD2 (7 bases). In germline, CDR1 is SGHRS, CDR2 YFSETQ. CDR3 length equals 14 residues. The CDR3 nucleotides are TGCGCCAGCAGCTTGTCGGGGGGCGGAGAGAGCCAGTACTTC. The encoded protein is CASSLSGGGESQYF.

The genes are TRBV2 and TRBJ2-2, with TRBD2 matching 15 bases. The CDR3 spans 17 residues. Germline V gives CDR1 SNHLY, CDR2 FYNNEI. V lost 6 bases, J lost 3 bases, and 5 bases stayed unmatched. The CDR3 nucleotides are TGTGCCAGCAGACCGGGACTAGCGGGAGGAGACACCGGGGAGCTGTTTTTT. This encodes CASRPGLAGGDTGELFF.

The chain links TRBV2 to TRBJ2-5; D is perhaps TRBD1 or TRBD2 (6 bases each). Germline V gene lookup returns CDR1 SNHLY and CDR2 FYNNEI. The CDR3 spans 13 residues. Trimming shortened V by 3 bases and J by 5 bases, and 10 bases separated the two germline ends. The CDR3 DNA follows: TGTGCCAGCAGTGATACAGGGAGGGAGACCCAGTACTTC. Encoded protein: CASSDTGRETQYF.

V is TRBV6-2 or TRBV6-3 and J is TRBJ2-5; D unclear. The CDR3 consists of 12 residues. Trimming stripped 7 bases from V and 7 bases from J, with 13 bases between. Germline assignment: CDR1 MNHEY and CDR2 SVGEGT. As DNA, the CDR3 is TGTGCCAGCAAGTCTCGAACGAGGACCCAGTACTTC. Amino acid sequence: CASKSRTRTQYF.